Shown below are 21 T cell receptor beta chains from a single sample sequenced in a study of technical replicates of blood from a few donors. Produced via immunoSEQ multiplex PCR; TCRdb's table is partial and in-frame only. The profile shows 76,000 or so clones, approximately 86% of them singletons. Input material: PBMCs. The receptors derive from a human donor in good health. Some clones in this sample may be carry-over from other donors' samples.

The rearrangement uses TRBV6-5 and TRBJ2-7; 14 positions match TRBD2. The V segment lost 5 bases and the J segment 2 bases; nucleotides outside the gene matches: 2. CDR3 length equals 15 residues. Germline assignment: CDR1 MNHEY and CDR2 SVGAGI. The CDR3 is CASSRGLAGAYEQYF. The DNA of the CDR3 is TGTGCCAGCAGTAGGGGACTAGCGGGAGCCTACGAGCAGTACTTC.

In regard to this clone: This could be a read error, since a much larger clone is one nucleotide away. The rearrangement links TRBV7-6 to TRBJ1-2, with 8 bases identical to TRBD1. The germline gives CDR1 SGHVS, CDR2 FNYEAQ. CDR3 length equals 13 residues. The ends lost 4 bases at V and 2 bases at J; junction bases unmatched: 0. CDR3 sequence reads: CASSWDRNYGYTF. The CDR3 region has the DNA TGTGCCAGCAGCTGGGACAGGAACTATGGCTACACCTTC.

The V gene is TRBV7-9, the J gene TRBJ2-7; 7 bases are a match to TRBD1. The CDR3 consists of 14 residues. Trimming at V came to 0 bases and at J to 7 bases, leaving 6 bases not matched to a gene. Germline CDR1 SEHNR, CDR2 FQNEAQ (reference sequence). The CDR3 loop is CASSLAGSRGEQYF. As DNA, the CDR3 is TGTGCCAGCAGCTTAGCTGGCTCCAGGGGGGAGCAGTACTTC.

The chain joins TRBV10-3 to TRBJ1-2; D gene uncertain. Germline V lookup: CDR1 ENHRY, CDR2 SYGVKD. The CDR3 loop spans 17 amino acids. The germline V and J ends were trimmed by 3 bases and 2 bases, with 19 bases remaining between them. The CDR3 bases are TGTGCCATCAGTGATGGCGGACGGGGTGTTGAGAACTATGGCTACACCTTC. Translated: CAISDGGRGVENYGYTF.

The chain uses TRBV7-2 and TRBJ2-5, with 7 bases lining up with TRBD1. The CDR3 is 15 residues long. The trim removed 5 bases at V and 2 bases at J, leaving 8 bases unmatched. Germline V CDR1 and CDR2: SGHTA, FQGNSA. The CDR3 loop is CASSEQGWYQETQYF. The CDR3 DNA is TGTGCCAGCAGCGAACAGGGGTGGTATCAAGAGACCCAGTACTTC.

Only one count was recorded for this clone. The chain joins TRBV27 to TRBJ2-5, with a tentative D call TRBD1 (6 bases). Deletions cut 2 bases from V and 9 bases from J, with 10 bases between. Germline V CDR1 and CDR2: MNHEY, SMNVEV (reference sequence). The CDR3 loop spans 12 amino acids. The CDR3 bases are TGTGCCAGCAGTTTAAATAAGGGGGCCCAGTACTTC. Encoded protein: CASSLNKGAQYF.

V and J are TRBV4-3 and TRBJ2-7; 9 positions match TRBD2. The J segment lost 5 bases and the V segment lost 4 bases, leaving 15 bases of the junction unmatched. The CDR3 is 17 amino acids. The germline V gene encodes CDR1 LGHNA and CDR2 YSLEER. CDR3 sequence (DNA): TGCGCCAGCAGCCCTTCGGTAGGCGGGAGGGGGTGGAACGAGCAGTACTTC. Amino acid sequence: CASSPSVGGRGWNEQYF.

This chain joins TRBV10-3 and TRBJ1-2; weak D call: TRBD1 (6 bases). Trimming left V 4 bases short and J 1 base short, with 13 bases between. CDR1 is ENHRY and CDR2 is SYGVKD in the germline V gene. This CDR3 region has 15 residues. DNA of the CDR3: TGTGCCATCAGTGCCCGGGACACTGGTAACTATGGCTACACCTTC. It translates to CAISARDTGNYGYTF.

V gene TRBV5-4 combines with J gene TRBJ2-3, with D perhaps matching TRBD2 (7 bases). Germline V gene lookup returns CDR1 SGHNT and CDR2 YYREEE (reference sequence). The CDR3 consists of 16 residues. V was pared by 2 bases and J by 0 bases, with 13 bases between. CDR3 residues: CASSFRRGPSTDTQYF. For the CDR3, the DNA is TGTGCCAGCAGCTTTCGGCGGGGGCCTAGCACAGATACGCAGTATTTT.

This rearrangement joins TRBV7-2 to TRBJ2-5; TRBD2 matches at 11 bases. Germline lookup yields CDR1 SGHTA and CDR2 FQGNSA. The CDR3 has 15 amino acids. The trim removed 0 bases at V and 7 bases at J, leaving 4 bases unmatched. In nucleotides, the CDR3 is TGTGCCAGCAGCTTAGCCGGGACTAGCGGTCGGACCCAGTACTTC. Translating it yields CASSLAGTSGRTQYF. Using reference TRBV7-2 and TRBJ2-5 for the parts outside the CDR3, the full variable domain is GAGVSQSPSNKVTEKGKDVELRCDPISGHTALYWYRQSLGQGLEFLIYFQGNSAPDKSGLPSDRFSAERTGGSVSTLTIQRTQQEDSAVYLCASSLAGTSGRTQYFGPGTRLLVL.

The chain has TRBV7-9 and TRBJ2-5; D ambiguous. Germline assignment: CDR1 SEHNR and CDR2 FQNEAQ (reference sequence). The CDR3 is made up of 13 amino acids. V was cut by 4 bases and J by 1 base, with 7 bases left in between. CDR3 protein: CASSSRSQETQYF. The CDR3, as DNA: TGTGCCAGCAGCTCGCGGTCCCAAGAGACCCAGTACTTC.

The chain joins TRBV2 to TRBJ2-7; 8 bases are shared with TRBD1. There are 14 residues in the CDR3. Unmatched junction bases numbered 7, after V lost 6 bases and J lost 3 bases. The germline V gene has CDR1 SNHLY and CDR2 FYNNEI. The CDR3 here is CASRGTGESYEQYF. The CDR3 DNA sequence: TGTGCCAGCAGAGGGACAGGCGAGAGCTACGAGCAGTACTTC.

The genes are TRBV4-2 and TRBJ2-2; weak D call: TRBD1 (7 bases). The CDR3 sequence is 17 residues long. CDR1 is LGHNA, CDR2 YNFKEQ, per germline. V was cut by 0 bases and J by 7 bases, with 18 bases left in between. CDR3 sequence reads: CASSQEGANQGGGELFF. The CDR3 DNA is TGTGCCAGCAGCCAAGAGGGAGCCAATCAGGGGGGCGGGGAGCTGTTTTTT.

The table lists this clone with a count of one. The chain joins TRBV6-4 to TRBJ2-2, with D perhaps TRBD1 (5 bases). Per germline, CDR1 MRHNA and CDR2 SNTAGT. The CDR3 is 13 amino acids. Trimming pared 2 bases from V and 7 bases from J, leaving 8 bases between. CDR3 sequence: CASSDGASGELFF. The CDR3 DNA follows: TGTGCCAGCAGTGACGGGGCAAGCGGGGAGCTGTTTTTT.

This chain connects TRBV7-2 to TRBJ2-7; 13 bases line up with TRBD2. V lost 4 bases and J lost 3; bases outside the gene matches: 0. The length of the CDR3 is 14 residues. Germline CDR1 is SGHTA and CDR2 is FQGNSA. In DNA form, the CDR3 reads TGTGCCAGCAGCTGGACTAGCGGGAGCTACGAGCAGTACTTC. Its translation: CASSWTSGSYEQYF.

The V call is TRBV7-9, the J call TRBJ1-1; D is possibly TRBD1 (5 bases). The germline V and J ends were trimmed by 2 bases and 4 bases, with 8 bases remaining between them. The germline CDR1 and CDR2 sequences are SEHNR and FQNEAQ (reference sequence). The CDR3 runs 13 residues. Here the CDR3 DNA reads TGTGCCAGCAGCTTATTCCAGGGCACTGAAGCTTTCTTT. This sequence encodes CASSLFQGTEAFF.

In its sample, this clone was seen once. The chain uses TRBV18 and TRBJ1-4, with unresolved D. The V gene lost 4 bases and the J gene lost 8 bases, with 17 bases spanning the gap. This CDR3 has 15 amino acids. Germline loops: CDR1 KGHSH, CDR2 LQKENI. CDR3 coding DNA: TGTGCCAGCTCACTGGGCTACTCCCCGGGAGAAAAACTGTTTTTT. Translating it yields CASSLGYSPGEKLFF.

The rearrangement uses TRBV6-6 and TRBJ1-2; no definite D call. The V end lost 0 bases, the J end lost 6 bases, and 8 bases lay between the germline ends. The CDR3 totals 13 residues. Germline CDR1 is MNHNY and CDR2 is SVGAGI (reference sequence). The CDR3 sequence: CASSYSMSDGYTF. As DNA, the CDR3 is TGTGCCAGCAGTTACTCGATGAGTGATGGCTACACCTTC.

The chain is built from TRBV27 and TRBJ2-5; 9 bases map to TRBD2. Per germline, CDR1 MNHEY and CDR2 SMNVEV (reference sequence). V trimming: 5 bases; J trimming: 5 bases; junction bases outside the gene matches: 9. This CDR3 has 15 amino acids. The CDR3 reads CASSPRVAGVETQYF. The CDR3, as DNA: TGTGCCAGCAGTCCTCGGGTAGCGGGGGTGGAGACCCAGTACTTC.

V and J are TRBV10-3 and TRBJ1-1, with 7 bases lining up with TRBD1. Germline assignment: CDR1 ENHRY and CDR2 SYGVKD. The CDR3 has 15 amino acids. Trimming removed 6 bases from V and 7 bases from J; junction bases left unmatched: 14. CDR3 protein: CAISDARQGRNEAFF. DNA of the CDR3: TGTGCCATCAGCGACGCCCGACAGGGCCGAAATGAAGCTTTCTTT.

J is TRBJ2-3 and V is TRBV6-5; no clear D. CDR3 size: 13 residues. Per germline, CDR1 MNHEY and CDR2 SVGAGI. The V gene lost 2 bases and the J gene lost 2 bases, with 5 bases spanning the gap. The CDR3 nucleotides read TGTGCCAGCAGTTACGTGGCCACAGATACGCAGTATTTT. It specifies CASSYVATDTQYF.